This T cell receptor beta chain stems from a study of T cells after posttransplantation cyclophosphamide. Study-wide results and limits: Skin or GI-infiltrating T cells shared few TRB sequences with blood. Later blood repertoires were often dominated by clones from the donor CD8+ memory compartment. TRB clonality was highly associated with recipient CMV seropositivity and reactivation.

Method: immunoSEQ multiplex PCR; TCRdb's copy keeps in-frame clones and lacks some. Altogether about 25,000 clones were found in the sample, and no singletons occur. This clone was detected ten times or more. The antigen is unknown. The V gene's germline CDR1 is LNHDA and CDR2 SQIVND (reference sequence). The CDR3 sequence is 14 residues long. The V end was cut by 3 bases, the J end by 6 bases, with 13 bases between. This related bone marrow graft donor gave peripheral blood on the day of marrow donation. The receptor's source is a man aged 45 to 65 in good health, CMV-negative, and a related stem cell transplant donor. The V gene is TRBV19, the J gene TRBJ2-3; D might be TRBD1 (6 bases). The sample was PBMCs. The CDR3: CASSMRQGKDTQYF. As DNA, the CDR3 is TGTGCCAGTAGTATGAGGCAGGGGAAGGATACGCAGTATTTT.